The T cell receptor beta chain under discussion was sequenced for a study of T cells in Graves' hyperthyroidism and ophthalmopathy. Amplified TCR beta CDR3 regions derived from RNA transcripts. The TCR CDR3 first-round RT-PCR relied on the HTBI primer set. TCRdb passed the multiplex PCR reads through MiXCR, listing each CDR3 protein once. The table shows some 690,000 distinct CDR3 sequences, with around a sixth occurring only once. The receptor's source is a man aged 45-60 years with Graves' hyperthyroidism. Specimen: blood.

This CDR3 is CASSFLIGPYNEQFF. The DNA for the CDR3 is TGTGCCAGCAGTTTCCTCATTGGGCCATACAATGAGCAGTTCTTC. V and J are TRBV28 and TRBJ2-1; D remains ambiguous. The CDR3 has 15 amino acids. Germline V gene data show CDR1 as MDHEN and CDR2 as SYDVKM. Trimming pared 3 bases from V and 4 bases from J, leaving 13 bases between.